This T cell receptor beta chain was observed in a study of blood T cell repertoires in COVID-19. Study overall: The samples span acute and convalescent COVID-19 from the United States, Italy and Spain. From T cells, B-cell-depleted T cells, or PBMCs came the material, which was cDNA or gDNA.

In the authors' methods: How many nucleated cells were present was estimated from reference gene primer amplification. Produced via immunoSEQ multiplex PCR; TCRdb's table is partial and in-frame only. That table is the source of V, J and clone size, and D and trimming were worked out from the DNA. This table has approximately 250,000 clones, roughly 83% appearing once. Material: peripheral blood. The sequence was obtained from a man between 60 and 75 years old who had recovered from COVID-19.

The CDR3 loop is CASGRGQAYQETQYF. In DNA, the CDR3 is TGTGCCAGCGGACGGGGACAGGCGTACCAAGAGACCCAGTACTTC. The rearrangement uses TRBV28 and TRBJ2-5; 8 nucleotides match TRBD1. CDR3 length: 15 residues. Unmatched junction bases numbered 8, after V lost 8 bases and J lost 0 bases. CDR1 and CDR2 (germline): MDHEN, SYDVKM.